These 10 T cell receptor beta chains share one sample of origin, sequenced in a study of glioma-infiltrating T cells. Amplification of TCR alpha and beta CDR3 regions from RNA used iRepertoire nested multiplex PCR. TCRdb re-analysed the multiplex PCR reads in MiXCR, keeping a single row per CDR3 protein. This repertoire shows 300,000 to 450,000 distinct CDR3 sequences, 35% to 45% found once; its top ten account for around 11%. The sequencing sample was made of glioma tissue, nonneoplastic brain tissue, or PBMCs (not recorded which). These receptors were obtained from a human donor with low-grade glioma or glioblastoma, undergoing nonglioma brain surgery, or in good health (not recorded which).

This chain links TRBV6-2 or TRBV6-3 with TRBJ1-2; no firm D call. The germline V gene has CDR1 MNHEY and CDR2 SVGEGT. Trimming took off 5 bases at V and 5 bases at J, with 12 bases between the two ends. The CDR3 spans 13 residues. Here the CDR3 DNA reads TGTGCCAGCAGTACCGGGCGCAGGTATGGCTACACCTTC. Its translation: CASSTGRRYGYTF.

The count of this clonotype is one. The chain employs TRBV5-1 and TRBJ2-7, with D possibly matching TRBD1 (6 bases). This CDR3 contains 13 residues. Trimming shortened V by 0 bases and J by 7 bases, and 11 bases separated the two germline ends. The germline gives CDR1 SGHRS, CDR2 YFSETQ. The chain's CDR3 is CASSLDRAQEQYF. As DNA, the CDR3 is TGCGCCAGCAGCTTGGACAGGGCCCAGGAGCAGTACTTC.

The chain has TRBV19 and TRBJ2-2; 7 nucleotides match TRBD1. The trim removed 3 bases at V and 3 bases at J, leaving 7 bases unmatched. Germline assignment: CDR1 LNHDA and CDR2 SQIVND (reference sequence). This CDR3 is 16 amino acids long. CDR3 region: CASSILITGDTGELFF. CDR3 nucleotide sequence: TGTGCCAGTAGTATCCTCATTACAGGGGACACCGGGGAGCTGTTTTTT.

Points on this clonotype: This clone may be a read error of a much larger clone one base away. The rearrangement links TRBV15 to TRBJ2-5; D is unresolved. The germline V gene encodes CDR1 LNHNV and CDR2 YYDKDF (reference sequence). V was trimmed by 1 base and J by 4 bases, leaving 7 bases between them. The CDR3 sequence is 13 residues long. Here the CDR3 DNA reads TGTGCCACCAGCAGAGCTTTGGGAGAGACCCAGTACTTC. It specifies CATSRALGETQYF.

The chain employs TRBV5-1 and TRBJ2-7; D uncertain. With 0 bases removed from V and 3 bases from J, the gap between germline ends came to 13 bases. From germline, CDR1 is SGHRS and CDR2 YFSETQ. This CDR3 region has 15 residues. The CDR3 DNA reads as TGCGCCAGCAGCTTGGAAGGAGCTTCGAACTACGAGCAGTACTTC. It specifies CASSLEGASNYEQYF.

For this clonotype: One junction end does not reproduce the germline sequence, and a read error may be involved. The CDR3 here is CASSRGTHNQPPHF. CDR3 in DNA: TGTGCCAGCAGCCGCGGGACACATAATCAGCCCCCGCATTTT. The J gene is TRBJ1-5, the V gene TRBV3-1, with TRBD1 as a possible D gene (6 bases). Germline V gene lookup returns CDR1 LGHDT and CDR2 YNNKEL (reference sequence). CDR3 length: 14 residues. Variable domain in full (rest from reference TRBV3-1 and TRBJ1-5): DTAVSQTPKYLVTQMGNDKSIKCEQNLGHDTMYWYKQDSKKFLKIMFSYNNKELIINETVPNRFSPKSPDKAHLNLHINSLELGDSAVYFCASSRGTHNQPPHFGDGTRLSIL.

This clonotype has a single count. This chain joins TRBV19 and TRBJ1-1; D unclear. The CDR3 has 15 amino acids. Germline V gives CDR1 LNHDA, CDR2 SQIVND (reference sequence). V was cut by 5 bases and J by 1 base, with 14 bases left in between. CDR3 in amino acids: CASSGLVGKNTEAFF. CDR3 DNA sequence: TGTGCCAGTAGTGGTCTTGTCGGAAAGAACACTGAAGCTTTCTTT.

This clonotype was seen at least ten times. This chain links TRBV28 with TRBJ1-2; no firm D call. Trimming removed 5 bases at V and 5 bases at J, with 21 bases between. CDR1 MDHEN and CDR2 SYDVKM come from the germline V gene. The CDR3 is made up of 16 amino acids. The CDR3 DNA reads TGTGCCAGCAGTGCACAAGAGCCATCCGTCTCATATGGCTACACCTTC. Residues: CASSAQEPSVSYGYTF.

The chain carries TRBV27 and TRBJ1-3; D is uncertain. From germline, CDR1 is MNHEY and CDR2 SMNVEV (reference sequence). This CDR3 is built from 15 residues. V was shortened by 0 bases and J by 0 bases, with 6 bases between the two germline ends. CDR3 nucleotides: TGTGCCAGCAGTTTATCGTCGGGCTCTGGAAACACCATATATTTT. Protein product: CASSLSSGSGNTIYF.

This clonotype was picked up many times. The chain joins TRBV6-2 or TRBV6-3 to TRBJ2-7; TRBD1 matches at 8 bases. Germline loops: CDR1 MNHEY, CDR2 SVGEGT. V shed 5 bases and J 2 bases; nucleotides not matched to a gene: 2. CDR3 length equals 13 residues. CDR3 sequence (DNA): TGTGCCAGCAGTGACAGGGGTACCTACGAGCAGTACTTC. It encodes CASSDRGTYEQYF.